The clone carrying this T cell receptor (beta chain) occurred many times. V was clipped by 7 bases and J by 4 bases; unmatched bases: 2. This CDR3 comprises 13 residues. CDR1 MDHEN and CDR2 SYDVKM come from the germline V gene. As for time point: blood at routine non-recurrence follow-up after resection. Whole RNA was taken from tumor, nontumor lung or frozen PBMC; it was then sequenced unsorted. From the 5' RACE reads, TCRdb called clonotypes with MiXCR, one entry per CDR3 protein. The table shows some 32,000 distinct CDR3 sequences, with more than 9% occurring only once. The data are from a study of spatial heterogeneity in lung cancer. At the level of the study: Median follow-up for sequenced PBMC samples was two to three years after resection, when such samples existed. Combinations of a unique TCR and a UMI were tallied in raw reads, and on average each appeared more than ten times.

The sequence was collected from a female donor with early-stage non-small cell lung cancer. The specimen was PBMCs, collected at follow-up. The chain uses TRBV28 and TRBJ1-5; 9 bases fit TRBD1. The CDR3, as DNA: TGTGCCAGCACCGGGACAGGGAATCAGCCCCAGCATTTT. This translates into CASTGTGNQPQHF. Full variable domain (missing parts from reference TRBV28 and TRBJ1-5): DVKVTQSSRYLVKRTGEKVFLECVQDMDHENMFWYRQDPGLGLRLIYFSYDVKMKEKGDIPEGYSVSREKKERFSLILESASTNQTSMYLCASTGTGNQPQHFGDGTRLSIL.